These T cell receptor beta chains were read from a single sample in a study of T cell changes during pregnancy in multiple sclerosis. Assay: immunoSEQ multiplex PCR; the TCRdb copy retains only in-frame clones and omits some. This sample has tens of thousands of clones, with around nine tenths found just once. Sequenced material: peripheral blood, taken in the second trimester of pregnancy. These receptors were obtained from a female donor with multiple sclerosis, enrolled in a pregnancy study. Both conserved end residues are part of each CDR3. The order of the fields is D gene, clone size, V gene, J gene, CDR3 DNA, CDR3 protein. The D gene is left open where the match is weak. Expanded clones are given a class, and other clones once, few, many or no size at all.

NA,NA,TRBV6-5,TRBJ1-1,TGTGCCACCCGCCGGGCAGGGCGCACTGAAGCTTTCTTT,CATRRAGRTEAFF
TRBD1,NA,TRBV28,TRBJ1-1,TGTGCCAGCAGGATAGGGGGCACGAACACTGAAGCTTTCTTT,CASRIGGTNTEAFF
NA,NA,TRBV6-5,TRBJ1-2,TGTGCCAGCACCGCTACAGGGAACTATGGCTACACCTTC,CASTATGNYGYTF
NA,NA,TRBV21-1,TRBJ2-5,TGTGCCAGCAGCTCAAGGGGTCGACGGACTAGCGGGGAAAAGACCCAGTACTTC,CASSSRGRRTSGEKTQYF
NA,NA,TRBV6-1,TRBJ2-3,TGTGCCAGCAGTCTCCGGCGGTTAGATACGCAGTATTTT,CASSLRRLDTQYF
NA,NA,TRBV27,TRBJ2-2,TGTGCCAGCAGTACCCGGACAGAGGGTTCTGGGGAGCTGTTTTTT,CASSTRTEGSGELFF
TRBD1,NA,TRBV5-1,TRBJ2-1,TGCGCCAGCAGAACCGGGACAGACAATGAGCAGTTCTTC,CASRTGTDNEQFF
TRBD1,NA,TRBV4-1,TRBJ1-4,TGCGCCAGCAGCCAAGTCGGACAGGACCTTAATGAAAAACTGTTTTTT,CASSQVGQDLNEKLFF
NA,NA,TRBV6-5,TRBJ1-3,TGTGCCAGCGCAGGGGTCGGAAACACCATATATTTT,CASAGVGNTIYF
NA,NA,TRBV7-3,TRBJ2-5,TGTGCCAGCAGCGAGGAGGGGAGGAGGGAGACCCAGTACTTC,CASSEEGRRETQYF
NA,NA,TRBV2,TRBJ1-2,TGTGCCACCACAGTTAGCGGATATGGCTACACCTTC,CATTVSGYGYTF
TRBD2,NA,TRBV6-5,TRBJ2-7,TGTGCCAGCAGTTATACAAATTTAGCGGGGGCCAACGAGCAGTACTTC,CASSYTNLAGANEQYF
TRBD2,NA,TRBV7-7,TRBJ2-5,TGTGCCAGCAGCCCGGGACTAGCGGGGGGGTGGGCTGAGACCCAGTACTTC,CASSPGLAGGWAETQYF
NA,few,TRBV4-1,TRBJ1-2,TGCGCCAGCAGCCAAGTCTTGGTGGGCAGACTAGCTGGCTACACCTTC,CASSQVLVGRLAGYTF
NA,NA,TRBV19,TRBJ2-2,TGTGCCAGTAGTATAGGGAGGGCTGGCACCGGGGAGCTGTTTTTT,CASSIGRAGTGELFF
NA,NA,TRBV29-1,TRBJ1-1,TGCAGCGTTGGAAAAGGACAGACAACCTCGAACACTGAAGCTTTCTTT,CSVGKGQTTSNTEAFF
NA,once,TRBV7-2,TRBJ1-2,TGTGCCAGCAGCCCTGCAGGGAGGGTATCTGGCTACACCTTC,CASSPAGRVSGYTF
NA,NA,TRBV27,TRBJ1-2,TGTGCCAGCAGTTTACAGGGAACTAACTATGGCTACACCTTC,CASSLQGTNYGYTF
NA,NA,TRBV7-2,TRBJ1-5,TGTGCCAGCAGCCCAAATGGGGCCGCTAGCAATCAGCCCCAGCATTTT,CASSPNGAASNQPQHF
TRBD1,NA,TRBV9,TRBJ2-5,TGTGCCAGCAGCGAGGACAGGGGACAAGAGACCCAGTACTTC,CASSEDRGQETQYF
TRBD1,NA,TRBV5-1,TRBJ2-5,TGCGCCAGCAGCTTGGGCAACAGGGGGCGCGGAGAGACCCAGTACTTC,CASSLGNRGRGETQYF
NA,NA,TRBV5-4,TRBJ2-3,TGTGCCAGCAGACCAACTTCTAGCACAGATACGCAGTATTTT,CASRPTSSTDTQYF
TRBD2,NA,TRBV28,TRBJ2-1,TGTGCCAGCAGTTTTCTTTCTAGCGGGAGTATGGATGAGCAGTTCTTC,CASSFLSSGSMDEQFF
NA,NA,TRBV30,TRBJ1-2,TGTGCCGAAAATCGGGGGGGCCGCCTTGGGGGCTACACCTTC,CAENRGGRLGGYTF
NA,NA,TRBV28,TRBJ1-1,TGTGCCAGCAGGTCCCCGGGGGTATTGAACACTGAAGCTTTCTTT,CASRSPGVLNTEAFF
NA,NA,TRBV30,TRBJ1-6,TGTGCCTGGAGCCGACTGTCGCAGCCCCTCCACTTT,CAWSRLSQPLHF
NA,once,TRBV4-2,TRBJ2-7,TGTGCCAGCAGCCAAGGGGCTGGGAGGCTCGAGCAGTACTTC,CASSQGAGRLEQYF
TRBD1,once,TRBV29-1,TRBJ1-2,TGCAGCACAAGTCAGGGGGTAGGCTATGGCTACACCTTC,CSTSQGVGYGYTF
TRBD1,NA,TRBV6-1,TRBJ2-3,TGTGCCAGCAAACAGGGGTTGGATACGCAGTATTTT,CASKQGLDTQYF
TRBD2,few,TRBV29-1,TRBJ2-2,TGCAGCGTTGAGGGACTAGCGGGAGGTACGAACACCGGGGAGCTGTTTTTT,CSVEGLAGGTNTGELFF
NA,once,TRBV11-3,TRBJ1-2,TGTGCCAGCAGCTTAAACAGGGTAGGCTACACCTTC,CASSLNRVGYTF
TRBD2,NA,TRBV7-3,TRBJ2-3,TGTGCCAGCAGCACCATAGCGGGAGGCACAGATACGCAGTATTTT,CASSTIAGGTDTQYF
TRBD1,NA,TRBV19,TRBJ1-2,TGTGCCAGTAGTTCACCGGGACAGATCTTACTATGGGGCTACACCTTC,CASSSPGQILLWGYTF
TRBD1,NA,TRBV5-1,TRBJ2-3,TGCGCCAGCAGCTCGGGACAGGGCACAGATACGCAGTATTTT,CASSSGQGTDTQYF
TRBD1,once,TRBV4-3,TRBJ1-1,TGCGCCAGCAGCCAAGCCCCGCTGACAGGGGGCACTGAAGCTTTCTTT,CASSQAPLTGGTEAFF
NA,NA,TRBV7-2,TRBJ1-5,TGTGCCAGCAGCTCACGGCCGACAGGCGATCAGCCCCAGCATTTT,CASSSRPTGDQPQHF